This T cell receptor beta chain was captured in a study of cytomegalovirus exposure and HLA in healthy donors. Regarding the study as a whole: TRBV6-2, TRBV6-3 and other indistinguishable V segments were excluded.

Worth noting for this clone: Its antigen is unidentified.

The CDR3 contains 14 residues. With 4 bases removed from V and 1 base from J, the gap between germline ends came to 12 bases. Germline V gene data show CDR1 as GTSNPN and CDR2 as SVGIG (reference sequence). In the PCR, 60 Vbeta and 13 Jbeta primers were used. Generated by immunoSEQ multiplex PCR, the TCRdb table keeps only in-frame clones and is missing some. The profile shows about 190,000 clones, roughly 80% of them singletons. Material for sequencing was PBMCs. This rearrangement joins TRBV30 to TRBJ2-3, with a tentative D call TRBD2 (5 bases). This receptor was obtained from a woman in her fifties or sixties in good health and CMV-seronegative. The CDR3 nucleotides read TGTGCCTGGAAGTCGAAGCGGCGCACAGATACGCAGTATTTT. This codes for CAWKSKRRTDTQYF.